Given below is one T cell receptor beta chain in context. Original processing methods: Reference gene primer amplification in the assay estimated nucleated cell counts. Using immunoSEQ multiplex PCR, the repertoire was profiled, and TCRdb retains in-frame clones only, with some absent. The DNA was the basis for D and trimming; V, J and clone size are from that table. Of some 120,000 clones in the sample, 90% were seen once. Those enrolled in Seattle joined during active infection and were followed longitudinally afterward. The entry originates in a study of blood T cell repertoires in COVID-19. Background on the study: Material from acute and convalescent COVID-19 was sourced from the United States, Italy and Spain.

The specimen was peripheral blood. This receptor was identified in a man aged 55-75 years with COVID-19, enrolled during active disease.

CDR3 DNA: TGCAGCGTACAACAGATAACTAACTATGGCTACACCTTC. This encodes CSVQQITNYGYTF. This sequence joins TRBV29-1 and TRBJ1-2, with no clear D. Per germline, CDR1 SQVTM and CDR2 ANQGSEA. Trimming cost V 6 bases and J 0 bases, with 11 bases left between them. The CDR3 extends over 13 amino acids.